This T cell receptor beta chain was sequenced in a study of cytomegalovirus exposure and HLA in healthy donors. About the study: Early release data held approximately 81 million unique TCRs from HLA-typed donors. Study observations and caveats: In a later analysis, TCR association rates varied by HLA locus: DRB1 most, HLA-C fewest. Researchers reported in a later analysis that common viral pathogens appeared linked to several top clusters.

There were likely unrecorded immune exposures, though donors were nominally healthy when sampled. The CDR3 has 15 amino acids. V trimming: 3 bases; J trimming: 2 bases; junction bases outside the gene matches: 5. Germline V gene data show CDR1 as SGHTA and CDR2 as FQGNSA. The PCR employed 60 Vbeta primers together with 13 Jbeta primers. The protocol was immunoSEQ multiplex PCR, while the TCRdb copy is restricted to in-frame clones and leaves out a portion. The sample holds about 160,000 clones, approximately 76% seen once. As to this clone: What it binds is unknown.

The sequence came from a female donor in good health and CMV-seronegative. The sample taken for sequencing was PBMCs. V usage is TRBV7-2 and J usage is TRBJ2-7, with 9 bases matching TRBD2. CDR3 sequence: CASSFLAGQAYEQYF. Written as DNA, the CDR3 is TGTGCCAGCAGCTTCCTAGCGGGACAAGCCTACGAGCAGTACTTC.